This passage covers 20 T cell receptor beta chains from one sample sequenced in a study of cytomegalovirus exposure and HLA in healthy donors. The PCR contained 60 Vbeta and 13 Jbeta primers. The data were produced by immunoSEQ multiplex PCR, yet TCRdb's version contains in-frame clones alone and is incomplete. In the table there are under 200,000 clones, around four fifths of which are singletons. Sequenced: PBMCs. The source is a man between 18 and 29 years old in good health and CMV-seronegative.

The chain recombines TRBV14 with TRBJ2-1, with 9 bases identical to TRBD2. Trimming at V came to 3 bases and at J to 8 bases, leaving 11 bases not matched to a gene. The CDR3 contains 16 residues. Germline CDR1 reads SGHDN; CDR2 reads FVKESK. DNA of the CDR3: TGTGCCAGCAGCCAGCCGGGACTAGCATCATTTGATGAGCAGTTCTTC. Amino acids: CASSQPGLASFDEQFF.

V gene TRBV5-1 combines with J gene TRBJ2-3; 14 bases align to TRBD2. Germline V gene data show CDR1 as SGHRS and CDR2 as YFSETQ. This CDR3 is built from 17 residues. After removal of 1 base from V and 6 bases from J, the junction contained 7 bases not matched to a gene. CDR3 bases: TGCGCCAGCAGCTTGTGGGGACTAGCGGGAGAAGGGGATACGCAGTATTTT. Amino acid sequence: CASSLWGLAGEGDTQYF.

The chain joins TRBV6-5 to TRBJ2-1; 8 nucleotides line up with TRBD2. Germline V gives CDR1 MNHEY, CDR2 SVGAGI. Losses at the gene ends were 6 bases for V and 4 bases for J; bases not matched to a gene: 8. The CDR3 has 15 residues. This chain's CDR3 is CASRPWRGVYNEQFF. The CDR3, as DNA: TGTGCCAGCAGACCTTGGCGGGGGGTATACAATGAGCAGTTCTTC.

This clone was seen a single time. The CDR3 is CASSSGVSYNEQFF. DNA for the CDR3: TGTGCCAGCAGCTCAGGGGTGTCCTACAATGAGCAGTTCTTC. This sequence joins TRBV14 and TRBJ2-1; D might be TRBD1 (6 bases). The germline gives CDR1 SGHDN, CDR2 FVKESK. The ends were cut back, 5 bases at V and 1 base at J, with 9 bases in the middle. CDR3 size: 14 residues.

This clone was seen more than once but under ten times. This chain joins TRBV10-3 and TRBJ1-1, with TRBD1 matching over 9 bases. Germline V gives CDR1 ENHRY, CDR2 SYGVKD. The CDR3 extends over 15 amino acids. The V and J ends lost 4 bases and 1 base, in that order; junction bases with no gene match: 4. For the CDR3, the DNA is TGTGCCATCAGTGGGGACAGGGCGGCGAACACTGAAGCTTTCTTT. Translation gives CAISGDRAANTEAFF.

The chain joins TRBV5-1 to TRBJ2-2, with TRBD1 as a possible D gene (6 bases). The germline V gene encodes CDR1 SGHRS and CDR2 YFSETQ. Trimming took 2 bases from V and 0 from J, leaving 8 bases between them. This CDR3 spans 15 amino acids. Written as DNA, the CDR3 is TGCGCCAGCAGCTTAAGGACAGCGAACACCGGGGAGCTGTTTTTT. Its protein product is CASSLRTANTGELFF.

This chain connects TRBV6-6 to TRBJ1-6; D is uncertain. CDR3 length: 14 amino acids. V was clipped by 8 bases and J by 8 bases, with 16 bases between them. Germline assignment: CDR1 MNHNY and CDR2 SVGAGI (reference sequence). The CDR3 reads CASAQGGVDSPLHF. The CDR3 DNA sequence: TGTGCCAGCGCACAAGGAGGCGTCGATTCACCCCTCCACTTT.

On this clone itself: Germline is not matched at one junction end, which may reflect a read error. This rearrangement joins TRBV7-9 to TRBJ2-3; the match to TRBD1 covers 7 bases. CDR3 size: 14 residues. Germline V CDR1 and CDR2: SEHNR, FQNEAQ (reference sequence). The CDR3 nucleotides read TGTGCCAGCAGTTTAGGGGGCGTTCCAGATACGCAGTATTTT. Its protein is CASSLGGVPDTQYF.

This rearrangement joins TRBV5-1 to TRBJ1-3; the D gene is possibly TRBD1 (6 bases). The CDR3 extends over 15 amino acids. V was trimmed by 4 bases and J by 0 bases, leaving 11 bases between them. CDR1 is SGHRS and CDR2 is YFSETQ in the germline V gene. CDR3 amino acids: CASSATGSSGNTIYF. The CDR3 DNA reads TGCGCCAGCAGCGCCACAGGGAGCTCTGGAAACACCATATATTTT.

This chain joins TRBV10-3 and TRBJ1-2; possible D gene TRBD1, 6 bases. CDR3 length equals 14 residues. Germline V gene data show CDR1 as ENHRY and CDR2 as SYGVKD. Trimming took 6 bases from V and 0 from J, leaving 11 bases between them. As DNA, the CDR3 is TGTGCCATCAGGTCCGGGACACCTAACTATGGCTACACCTTC. Its translation is CAIRSGTPNYGYTF.

The chain links TRBV18 to TRBJ1-5; 8 bases are a match to TRBD1. Looked up from germline, CDR1 is KGHSH and CDR2 is LQKENI. V trimming: 3 bases; J trimming: 7 bases; junction bases outside the gene matches: 5. The CDR3 is made up of 14 amino acids. The chain's CDR3 is CASSPGTGGQPQHF. The CDR3 DNA follows: TGTGCCAGCTCACCCGGGACAGGCGGACAGCCCCAGCATTTT.

This clone was seen only once. This rearrangement joins TRBV29-1 to TRBJ2-1; D is uncertain. CDR3 length: 14 residues. Germline loops: CDR1 SQVTM, CDR2 ANQGSEA. The V end lost 0 bases, the J end lost 4 bases, and 10 bases lay between the germline ends. The DNA for the CDR3 is TGCAGCGTTGAAGAATGGGCCCAATACAATGAGCAGTTCTTC. Residues: CSVEEWAQYNEQFF.

The chain recombines TRBV5-1 with TRBJ2-7, with 7 bases identical to TRBD2. The CDR3 totals 14 residues. The J segment lost 3 bases and the V segment lost 0 bases, leaving 3 bases of the junction unmatched. Looked up from germline, CDR1 is SGHRS and CDR2 is YFSETQ. The CDR3 protein is CASSLAWGGYEQYF. The CDR3 bases are TGCGCCAGCAGCTTGGCCTGGGGGGGCTACGAGCAGTACTTC.

This clone was found once. The chain employs TRBV19 and TRBJ2-7; 7 positions match TRBD1. The V gene's germline CDR1 is LNHDA and CDR2 SQIVND (reference sequence). CDR3 length equals 15 residues. V lost 4 bases, J lost 0 bases, and 6 bases stayed unmatched. The CDR3 here is CASSSGQESSYEQYF. In DNA form, the CDR3 reads TGTGCCAGTAGTAGTGGACAGGAGAGCTCCTACGAGCAGTACTTC.

The chain recombines TRBV5-1 with TRBJ1-2; weak D call: TRBD1 (6 bases). V lost 3 bases to trimming and J lost 0 bases, with 9 bases between them. The CDR3 loop spans 14 amino acids. The germline V gene encodes CDR1 SGHRS and CDR2 YFSETQ. The CDR3 sequence is CASSSGDTNYGYTF. The CDR3 bases are TGCGCCAGCAGCTCCGGGGACACTAACTATGGCTACACCTTC.

The chain has TRBV6-1 and TRBJ2-5; 7 positions agree with TRBD2. Germline-derived CDR1 and CDR2 are MNHNS and SASEGT. The CDR3 is made up of 14 amino acids. The J segment lost 3 bases and the V segment lost 2 bases, leaving 3 bases of the junction unmatched. CDR3 DNA: TGTGCCAGCAGTGAATATCGGGGGGAAGAGACCCAGTACTTC. Translating gives CASSEYRGEETQYF.

CDR3 sequence reads: CASSYRAVQGPQHF. The CDR3 DNA sequence: TGTGCCAGCAGTTACAGGGCAGTACAGGGGCCCCAGCATTTT. The chain recombines TRBV6-6 with TRBJ1-5; D is perhaps TRBD1 (6 bases). The CDR3 covers 14 residues. Germline V gene sequence: CDR1 MNHNY, CDR2 SVGAGI (reference sequence). Trimming left V 2 bases short and J 9 bases short, with 14 bases between.

The gene calls are TRBV11-2 and TRBJ2-1, with a tentative D call TRBD2 (6 bases). Deletions cut 3 bases from V and 12 bases from J, with 18 bases between. The CDR3 is 14 amino acids. The germline CDR1 and CDR2 sequences are SGHAT and FQNNGV. CDR3 amino acids: CASSLRWGEMGQFF. The CDR3 coding sequence is TGTGCCAGCAGCTTGAGGTGGGGGGAAATGGGGCAGTTCTTC.

The chain has TRBV6-1 and TRBJ2-4; tentative D call: TRBD1 (6 bases). The CDR3 covers 12 residues. The V end lost 6 bases, the J end lost 15 bases, and 18 bases lay between the germline ends. Germline assignment: CDR1 MNHNS and CDR2 SASEGT. The CDR3, as DNA: TGTGCCAGCAGCCCGGCTGGGGGCAGGGCGTACTTC. This encodes CASSPAGGRAYF.

J is TRBJ2-7 and V is TRBV15, with 7 bases lining up with TRBD1. The length of the CDR3 is 16 residues. The V gene end was trimmed by 0 bases and the J gene end by 4 bases; junction bases not matched to a gene: 9. Per germline, CDR1 LNHNV and CDR2 YYDKDF (reference sequence). CDR3 DNA sequence: TGTGCCACCAGCAGAGATCTCGAGGGGGCGCTTTACGAGCAGTACTTC. Encoded protein: CATSRDLEGALYEQYF.